What follows are 2 T cell receptor beta chains derived from one specimen sequenced in a study of blood T cell repertoires in COVID-19. Assay used: immunoSEQ multiplex PCR; TCRdb lists only in-frame clones, some missing. Here the sample spans tens of thousands of clones, 89% being singletons. The specimen sequenced was peripheral blood. Receptor source: a man in his sixties with acute or convalescent COVID-19.

V is TRBV28 and J is TRBJ1-5; TRBD1 might be the D (5 bases). Trimming stripped 7 bases from V and 5 bases from J, with 12 bases between. Germline loops: CDR1 MDHEN, CDR2 SYDVKM. This CDR3 has 13 amino acids. CDR3 sequence reads: CASTLGGDQPQHF. The CDR3 DNA is TGTGCCAGCACCTTAGGAGGGGATCAGCCCCAGCATTTT.

The CDR3, as DNA: TGCGCCAGCAGCTTGGAGGGACAGTTTTACGAGCAGTACTTC. The encoded protein is CASSLEGQFYEQYF. The rearrangement uses TRBV5-1 and TRBJ2-7; 7 positions agree with TRBD1. This CDR3 contains 14 residues. CDR1 and CDR2 from the germline V gene are SGHRS and YFSETQ. The J segment lost 4 bases and the V segment lost 0 bases, leaving 4 bases of the junction unmatched.